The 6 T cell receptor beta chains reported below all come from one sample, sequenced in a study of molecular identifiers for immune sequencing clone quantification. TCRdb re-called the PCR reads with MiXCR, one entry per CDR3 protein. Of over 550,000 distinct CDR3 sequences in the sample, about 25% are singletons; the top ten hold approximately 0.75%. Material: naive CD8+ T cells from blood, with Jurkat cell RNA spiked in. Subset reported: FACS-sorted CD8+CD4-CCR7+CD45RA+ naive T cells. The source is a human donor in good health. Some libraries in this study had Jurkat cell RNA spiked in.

CDR3 amino acids: CASSQETGELFF. The CDR3 DNA follows: TGTGCCAGCAGCCAGGAAACCGGGGAGCTGTTTTTT. This rearrangement joins TRBV3-2 to TRBJ2-2. TRBV3-2 is given as a pseudogene. CDR3 size: 12 residues.

Here the CDR3 DNA reads TGTGCCAGCAGTGAAAGTCCACAGGGTTTCTACAATGAGCAGTTCTTC. Amino acid sequence: CASSESPQGFYNEQFF. The gene calls are TRBV6-1 and TRBJ2-1; D might be TRBD1 (6 bases). The germline gives CDR1 MNHNS, CDR2 SASEGT. There are 16 residues in the CDR3. V gave up 2 bases and J gave up 3 bases, with 14 bases separating them.

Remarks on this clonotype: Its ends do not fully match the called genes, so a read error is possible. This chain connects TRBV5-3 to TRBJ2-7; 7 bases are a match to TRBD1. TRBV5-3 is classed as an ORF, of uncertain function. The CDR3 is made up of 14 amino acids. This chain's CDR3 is CASSSGTASHEQYF. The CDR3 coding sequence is TGTGCCAGCAGCTCCGGGACAGCCAGCCACGAGCAGTACTTC.

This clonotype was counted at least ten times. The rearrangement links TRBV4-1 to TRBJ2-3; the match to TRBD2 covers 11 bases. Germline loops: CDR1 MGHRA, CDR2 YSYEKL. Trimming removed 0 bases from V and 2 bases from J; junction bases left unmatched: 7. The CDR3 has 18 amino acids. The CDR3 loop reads CASSQDRVAGGPTDTQYF. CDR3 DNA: TGCGCCAGCAGCCAAGATAGAGTAGCGGGGGGGCCCACAGATACGCAGTATTTT.

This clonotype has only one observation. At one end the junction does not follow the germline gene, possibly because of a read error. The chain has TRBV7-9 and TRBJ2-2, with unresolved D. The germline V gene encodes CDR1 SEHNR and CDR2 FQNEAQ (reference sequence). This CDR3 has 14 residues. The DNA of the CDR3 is TGTGCCAGCGGCTTCGGCCGGAGTACCGGGGAGCTGTTTTTT. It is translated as CASGFGRSTGELFF. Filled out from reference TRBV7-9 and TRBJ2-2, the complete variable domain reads DTGVSQNPRHKITKRGQNVTFRCDPISEHNRLYWYRQTLGQGPEFLTYFQNEAQLEKSRLLSDRFSAERPKGSFSTLEIQRTEQGDSAMYLCASGFGRSTGELFFGEGSRLTVL.

The CDR3 bases are TGCAGTGCTAGCTGGGTTGACACTGAAGCTTTCTTT. This encodes CSASWVDTEAFF. The rearrangement uses TRBV20-1 and TRBJ1-1; the D is unclear. Trimming shortened V by 3 bases and J by 3 bases, and 8 bases separated the two germline ends. This CDR3 is 12 amino acids long. The germline gives CDR1 DFQATT, CDR2 SNEGSKA (reference sequence).